This TCR beta chain emerged from a study of cytomegalovirus exposure and HLA in healthy donors (dated by TCRdb to 2016 to 2017). A note on the overall study: According to an earlier analysis of several hundred of the donors, about 179 million T cells yielded over 90 million unique TCR beta sequences and roughly 280 Gb of sequence data. Every discovery cohort repertoire had been produced on one sequencing platform. Genome-wide SNP genotypes for about 65% of the 666 donors were used in a later genetic analysis, which treated that subset as a discovery cohort. To decide whether each TCR beta V gene segment behaved as functional or pseudogenic, an earlier analysis of 587 of the donors relied on high-throughput TCR beta sequencing. In addition to the first cohort of 666 subjects, a separate validation cohort of approximately 120 different subjects was used. About 280 gigabases of sequencing data and tens of millions of unique TCR sequences were included in an early release covering 500 to 750 HLA-typed donors. HLA typing included class I and class II loci at four-digit resolution. A later analysis re-analyzed previously published TCR beta repertoires from 550 to 700 donors and added high-resolution HLA genotyping to study TCR occurrence patterns. The T cell repertoires of 700 or so subjects were profiled by immunosequencing and related to cytomegalovirus serostatus. Among the roughly 380 genotyped donors, approximately 81% belonged to the genetic ancestry cluster associated with self-reported Caucasian donors. The later analysis used no new phenotypic data to find candidate immune exposures, relying instead on TCR beta sequences and their occurrence across donors. The study combined high-throughput TCR immunosequencing, statistical association of individual TCRs with disease status, and machine learning to predict cytomegalovirus infection status. Donor age, sex, ethnicity and CMV serostatus were compiled together with the repertoire data. A handful of DR-DQ haplotypes were handled as single units for association and clustering because linkage in the cohort was strong. The study aimed to test whether cataloging public T cell receptors could reveal signatures of past pathogen exposure. On average, 235,054 unique TCR beta nucleotide sequences were sequenced per donor among several hundred genotyped donors of the cohort, with roughly 18% of those sequences being non-productive. The number of typed donors differed by locus: roughly 629-640 for A, B, C, DRB1 and DQB1; some 540 for DQA1; fewer than 610 for DPA1; and about 450 for DPB1. What the study reported, not specific to this receptor: Presence/absence analyses assumed roughly uniform sequencing depth across donors, an assumption that may not hold. The study listed 164 TCR beta chains as associated with cytomegalovirus. CMV serostatus was the only immune exposure information available for the cohort. The sequencing pipeline was judged likely to have produced a cluster of highly shared sequence variants as a technical artifact. While some public TCRs were present in many individuals, most TCR sequences turned up only very rarely across donors. Some IMGT-functional V segments, including TRBV6-2 and TRBV6-3, could not be told apart with the 87-base-pair reads, so those segments were excluded. In a later analysis, several top co-occurrence clusters were reported to appear linked to parvovirus B19, influenza, CMV and Epstein-Barr virus. It was suggested by the authors that the approach could potentially be generalized to other disease states and immunological phenotypes. In vitro tests confirmed that a few of the cytomegalovirus-associated TCR beta chains recognize cytomegalovirus antigens. A later analysis found that TCR association rates varied across HLA loci, with DRB1 alleles showing the most associated TCRs and HLA-C alleles the fewest. Linkage disequilibrium might explain the correlated functional status among segregating V segments, but an unknown experimental factor could not be ruled out. A further reported finding was that TCR beta sequences accurately predicted the HLA-A and HLA-B alleles for most subjects in the first cohort. V-gene and J-gene trimming of TCR beta chains was associated with a missense DCLRE1C variant in a later genetic analysis, and the association was replicated in an independent cohort. Most CMV-associated TCR beta chains appeared to be HLA-restricted in a later analysis, and the HLA associations seemed to be driven largely by CMV exposure. Broadly in line with IMGT annotations, most TCR beta V segments showed up in productive rearrangements about 87% or about 30% of the time in an earlier analysis of 587 of the donors. Because some donors lacked HLA typing at each locus, the association tests relied only on the typed subset. Because counts were too low, seventeen rarely observed V segments, including chromosome 9 orphons, were excluded from the earlier analysis of several hundred of the donors. Only TCR beta chains were sequenced in this cohort, and the absence of alpha or paired-chain data limited detectable features. In both the original and validation cohorts, the classifier was reported to diagnose cytomegalovirus status with high specificity and sensitivity. In a later analysis, HLA-associated TCR beta chains showed more clonal expansion and lower generation probabilities than non-associated chains that were equally common. Compared with the approximately 670-donor mean, donors in an Asian-associated ancestry cluster had fewer N-insertions in productive TCRs, according to a later genetic analysis. When HLA alleles, especially DR and DQ, strongly co-occurred, TCR associations were difficult to assign to individual alleles. At a false discovery rate of 0.05, a later analysis linked under 20,000 TCR beta sequences to specific HLA alleles.

With respect to this clone: What this receptor recognizes is not known.

The library was made by the immunoSEQ multiplex PCR assay. The multiplex PCR relied on a mix of 60 forward primers for TCR Vbeta segments and 13 reverse primers for TCR Jbeta segments. The CDR3 region of rearranged TCR beta genes was amplified from genomic DNA with a multiplex PCR assay. The amplified TCR beta libraries were sequenced on the Illumina HiSeq System as 87-base-pair reads. For the original study's pipeline: In a later analysis, tens of millions of unique TCR beta chains were counted across the 690 or so repertoires, and roughly 9.9 million of these chains were shared by at least two donors. A nearest-neighbor algorithm error-corrected the raw reads and collapsed the reads into unique sequences, merging closely related sequences to remove PCR and sequencing errors. To assign V, D and J gene segments, CDR3 sequences were aligned to IMGT reference sequences. For a sequence to be retained, a match of at least six nucleotides to both a V gene segment and a J gene segment was required. A rearrangement counted as productive if the CDR3 had no stop codons and remained in frame with V and J, and every other rearrangement counted as non-productive. Following IMGT convention, CDR3 was defined as the stretch from the second conserved V-encoded cysteine to the conserved J-encoded phenylalanine. The earlier analysis of 500 to 650 of the donors excluded any sequence lacking an unambiguous match to a single V gene segment. An earlier analysis of just under 600 of the donors called V segments functional above 56.7% productive rearrangements and segregating when the between-donor standard deviation exceeded 5%. A statistical classification framework was built to diagnose cytomegalovirus status from the catalog of TCR beta chain sequences. In a later analysis, TCR nucleotide sequences were compared against IMGT/GENE-DB human TR gene sequences so that V and J genes could be assigned. A later analysis assigned CDR3 sequences and most-parsimonious VDJ recombination scenarios with the TCRdist pipeline. In a later analysis, every TCR beta chain was defined by the combination of its CDR3 amino acid sequence and its V-gene family, and reads without a unique V-gene family were dropped. In a later analysis, approximately 590 highly shared, low-generation-probability nucleotide sequences were removed to address suspected cross-contamination and a sequencing artifact. A later analysis calculated a clonal expansion index for each public chain from normalized within-repertoire ranks of inferred template counts. A later analysis computed generation probabilities with a VDJ recombination model fitted to out-of-frame rearrangements, and checked the results against IGoR. A later analysis scored TCR-TCR, TCR-HLA and TCR-CMV co-occurrence with hypergeometric tests, applying a repertoire-size bias correction to TCR pairs. To estimate false discovery rates, a later analysis permuted the HLA or CMV assignments 20 times. In a later analysis, co-occurring TCRs were grouped using DBSCAN, and TCRdist sequence similarity was added for clustering within HLA-allele-positive subsets. For co-occurrence clustering, repertoires with fewer than 30,000 or more than 120,000 public chains were excluded, along with five or six repertoires with anomalous nucleotide sharing. TCRdb provides this immuneACCESS table in a form limited to in-frame rearrangements. Some clones are lacking; in checked studies, under half of them reflect an unresolved V gene, and why the rest are absent is not known. The DNA gave D and trimming, while V, J and clone size come from that table. The table for this sample lists 53,000 or so clones. The ten largest clones add up to approximately 6.6% of the sample.

Looking up the germline V gene yields CDR1 SQVTM and CDR2 ANQGSEA. The CDR3 runs 11 residues from the cysteine to the phenylalanine. Solely the CDR3 DNA is kept, with 33 bases framed from the first base. A distance of 7 bases separates the germline ends of V and J, which lose 7 bases and 1 base respectively. The cohort consisted of some 670 healthy bone marrow donors. At the time of sampling, all cohort members were nominally healthy, though unrecorded immune exposures were likely present. The donor tested CMV seropositive and was one of the 289 seropositive cohort members. Every donor gave a peripheral blood sample, and the peripheral blood mononuclear cells from that sample were used for TCR beta sequencing. Genomic DNA extraction from the blood cell samples was performed with the Qiagen DNeasy Blood Extraction Kit.

The sequence is built from TRBV29-1 and TRBJ1-1; no D gene can be assigned with confidence. Sequencing was carried out using PBMCs. The sequence came from a male donor in good health and CMV-seropositive. The nucleotides are TGCAGCGGGGCGTCGAACACTGAAGCTTTCTTT. It translates as CSGASNTEAFF.